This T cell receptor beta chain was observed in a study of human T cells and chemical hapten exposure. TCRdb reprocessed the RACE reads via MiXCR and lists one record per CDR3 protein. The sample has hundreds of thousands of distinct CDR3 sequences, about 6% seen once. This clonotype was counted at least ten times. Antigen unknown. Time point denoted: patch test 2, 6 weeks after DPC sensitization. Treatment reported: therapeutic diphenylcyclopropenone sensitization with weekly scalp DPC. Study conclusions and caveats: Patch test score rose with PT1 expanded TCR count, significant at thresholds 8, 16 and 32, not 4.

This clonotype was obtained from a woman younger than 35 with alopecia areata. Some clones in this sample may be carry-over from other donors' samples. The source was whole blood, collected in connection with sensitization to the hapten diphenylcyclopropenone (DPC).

As DNA, the CDR3 is TGTGCCAGCATCGAACAGGGGGGAGGAAACACCATATATTTT. Translated, it gives CASIEQGGGNTIYF. The rearrangement uses TRBV12-3 or TRBV12-4 and TRBJ1-3, with TRBD1 identical over 8 bases. The V and J ends lost 7 bases and 4 bases, in that order; junction bases with no gene match: 6. The CDR3 is 14 amino acids.